Below, one T cell receptor beta chain is given with its context. What it binds is unknown. Researchers ran the PCR with 60 Vbeta and 13 Jbeta primers. Libraries were prepared by immunoSEQ multiplex PCR; TCRdb keeps only in-frame clonotypes and omits some of them. The sample contains some 200,000 clones, 75% to 85% of which appear only once. Germline assignment: CDR1 KGHSH and CDR2 LQKENI. CDR3 length: 15 amino acids. Trimming removed 3 bases from V and 0 bases from J, with 8 bases in between. These data originate in a study of cytomegalovirus exposure and HLA in healthy donors. General study results and limits: Later findings reportedly placed an Asian-associated ancestry cluster below the approximately 620-donor mean for N-insertions. It was likely that a cluster of highly shared sequence variants was a sequencing artifact.

J is TRBJ2-2 and V is TRBV18; D perhaps matches TRBD1 (6 bases). The sequenced sample consisted of PBMCs. This TCR derives from a boy aged 5 to 17 in good health and CMV-seronegative. The CDR3 DNA follows: TGTGCCAGCTCACCGGGACACCCGAACACCGGGGAGCTGTTTTTT. As protein: CASSPGHPNTGELFF. The whole variable domain, filled in from reference TRBV18 and TRBJ2-2, reads NAGVMQNPRHLVRRRGQEARLRCSPMKGHSHVYWYRQLPEEGLKFMVYLQKENIIDESGMPKERFSAEFPKEGPSILRIQQVVRGDSAAYFCASSPGHPNTGELFFGEGSRLTVL.